The rows below give T cell receptor beta chains drawn from one sample of a study of graft-versus-host responses after intestinal transplantation. No cognate antigen is known for these TCRs. Libraries were prepared by immunoSEQ multiplex PCR; TCRdb keeps only in-frame clonotypes and omits some of them. The sample comprises some 39,000 clones, approximately 96% of which are singletons, and about 0.54% rests with the top ten. Material: unstimulated CD8+ T cells sorted from spleen or lymph node cells, obtained before transplant. The receptors derive from a human donor who was the organ donor for an intestinal transplant. CDR3s leave out the opening cysteine and the closing phenylalanine or tryptophan. Size is omitted from some rows. Given values are once, few, many or a class for expanded clones.

v_gene: TRBV30
len: 11
j_gene: TRBJ2-3
abundance: once
CDR3aa: AWSGSDVDTQY

v_gene: TRBV5-6
len: 12
j_gene: TRBJ1-3
abundance: -
CDR3aa: ASSFDSTGNTIY

v_gene: TRBV7-2
len: 13
j_gene: TRBJ2-7
abundance: -
CDR3aa: ASSFNDRRSYEQY

v_gene: TRBV12-2
len: 12
j_gene: TRBJ2-7
abundance: -
CDR3aa: ASRLVGLAYEQY

v_gene: TRBV7-2
len: 12
j_gene: TRBJ2-7
abundance: -
CDR3aa: ASSLGAGGYEQY

v_gene: TRBV11-2
len: 10
j_gene: TRBJ2-7
abundance: once
CDR3aa: ASSSPGGEQY

v_gene: TRBV6-5
len: 9
j_gene: TRBJ1-2
abundance: -
CDR3aa: ASSDPGGYT

v_gene: TRBV6-1
len: 13
j_gene: TRBJ1-2
abundance: -
CDR3aa: ASSPLQVGNYGYT

v_gene: TRBV6-6
len: 11
j_gene: TRBJ2-5
abundance: -
CDR3aa: ASLQGYQETQY

v_gene: TRBV6-5
len: 14
j_gene: TRBJ2-1
abundance: -
CDR3aa: ASSYSAGDPYNEQF

v_gene: TRBV4-1
len: 14
j_gene: TRBJ1-1
abundance: -
CDR3aa: ASSQEQWTANTEAF

v_gene: TRBV5-1
len: 15
j_gene: TRBJ2-6
abundance: -
CDR3aa: ASSFMPLGSGANVLT

v_gene: TRBV7-9
len: 16
j_gene: TRBJ2-7
abundance: -
CDR3aa: ASSPHWKEGLALYEQY

v_gene: TRBV4-3
len: 14
j_gene: TRBJ2-5
abundance: -
CDR3aa: ASSHGTGSRRETQY

v_gene: TRBV11-2
len: 14
j_gene: TRBJ2-3
abundance: -
CDR3aa: ASSLVVHRITDTQY

v_gene: TRBV10-3
len: 12
j_gene: TRBJ2-7
abundance: -
CDR3aa: AISEAGLAYEQY

v_gene: TRBV7-9
len: 10
j_gene: TRBJ2-2
abundance: -
CDR3aa: ASSLVSGELF

v_gene: TRBV5-6
len: 11
j_gene: TRBJ2-3
abundance: -
CDR3aa: ASSFWGTDTQY

v_gene: TRBV4-2
len: 9
j_gene: TRBJ2-7
abundance: -
CDR3aa: ASSLGIEQY

v_gene: TRBV27
len: 13
j_gene: TRBJ2-7
abundance: -
CDR3aa: ASSTRTGLTYEQY

v_gene: TRBV7-5
len: 12
j_gene: TRBJ1-1
abundance: once
CDR3aa: ARSLGRGDTEAF

v_gene: TRBV4-3
len: 13
j_gene: TRBJ1-3
abundance: -
CDR3aa: ASSQDRSPGNTIY

v_gene: TRBV7-9
len: 12
j_gene: TRBJ2-7
abundance: -
CDR3aa: ASSLTDSSYEQY

v_gene: TRBV4-2
len: 11
j_gene: TRBJ1-1
abundance: -
CDR3aa: ASSPRGSIEAF

v_gene: TRBV4-3
len: 15
j_gene: TRBJ2-4
abundance: -
CDR3aa: ASSQDTGGLSKNIQY

v_gene: TRBV9
len: 15
j_gene: TRBJ1-3
abundance: -
CDR3aa: ASSYPATEDSGNTIY

v_gene: TRBV4-1
len: 13
j_gene: TRBJ1-3
abundance: -
CDR3aa: ASSLNRSPGNTIY

v_gene: TRBV11-2
len: 12
j_gene: TRBJ2-7
abundance: -
CDR3aa: ASSFGLALREQY

v_gene: TRBV30
len: 12
j_gene: TRBJ2-7
abundance: -
CDR3aa: AWKPWDRDPEQY

v_gene: TRBV4-3
len: 11
j_gene: TRBJ2-1
abundance: -
CDR3aa: ASERGPYNEQF

v_gene: TRBV5-4
len: 13
j_gene: TRBJ2-2
abundance: -
CDR3aa: ASSLSWGNTGELF

v_gene: TRBV5-6
len: 12
j_gene: TRBJ1-1
abundance: -
CDR3aa: ASSWGHPNTEAF

v_gene: TRBV19
len: 13
j_gene: TRBJ1-2
abundance: -
CDR3aa: ASNYRAGRLGGYT

v_gene: TRBV4-1
len: 13
j_gene: TRBJ2-7
abundance: -
CDR3aa: ASSQEGAGSNEQY

v_gene: TRBV4-1
len: 14
j_gene: TRBJ1-4
abundance: -
CDR3aa: ASSQKGGTGEEKLF

v_gene: TRBV7-3
len: 11
j_gene: TRBJ2-1
abundance: -
CDR3aa: ASSTEGHNEQF

v_gene: TRBV4-3
len: 13
j_gene: TRBJ2-1
abundance: -
CDR3aa: ASSQDRGSYNEQF

v_gene: TRBV5-4
len: 11
j_gene: TRBJ2-5
abundance: -
CDR3aa: ASSLESRETQY

v_gene: TRBV30
len: 12
j_gene: TRBJ2-3
abundance: once
CDR3aa: AWESTGGTDTQY

v_gene: TRBV4-2
len: 9
j_gene: TRBJ1-1
abundance: -
CDR3aa: ASSQNRGAF

v_gene: TRBV7-8
len: 19
j_gene: TRBJ1-3
abundance: -
CDR3aa: ASSLVAVRDSVPQSGNTIY

v_gene: TRBV6-1
len: 13
j_gene: TRBJ1-6
abundance: -
CDR3aa: ASSEYPGYNSPLH

v_gene: TRBV2
len: 11
j_gene: TRBJ2-7
abundance: -
CDR3aa: ASSWVLTYEQY

v_gene: TRBV19
len: 12
j_gene: TRBJ2-1
abundance: -
CDR3aa: ASSIRDSFNEQF

v_gene: TRBV7-2
len: 13
j_gene: TRBJ1-5
abundance: -
CDR3aa: ASSIEGARDQPQH

v_gene: TRBV4-2
len: 13
j_gene: TRBJ2-7
abundance: once
CDR3aa: ASSPYAGGSYEQY

v_gene: TRBV21-1
len: 9
j_gene: TRBJ1-5
abundance: once
CDR3aa: ASSMHQPQH

v_gene: TRBV7-9
len: 13
j_gene: TRBJ2-7
abundance: -
CDR3aa: ASSLVVGNSYEQY

v_gene: TRBV9
len: 12
j_gene: TRBJ1-2
abundance: -
CDR3aa: ASSVGRISYGYT

v_gene: TRBV15
len: 12
j_gene: TRBJ1-6
abundance: -
CDR3aa: ATSRGTGYSPLH

v_gene: TRBV2
len: 14
j_gene: TRBJ1-3
abundance: -
CDR3aa: ASSEYVPGGGNTIY

v_gene: TRBV21-1
len: 13
j_gene: TRBJ2-5
abundance: -
CDR3aa: ASSTYQDSQETQY

v_gene: TRBV27
len: 12
j_gene: TRBJ2-4
abundance: -
CDR3aa: ASSLGGEGNIQY

v_gene: TRBV11-2
len: 13
j_gene: TRBJ2-1
abundance: -
CDR3aa: ASSSLAGNYNEQF

v_gene: TRBV27
len: 12
j_gene: TRBJ2-1
abundance: once
CDR3aa: ASSIGLAPNEQF